Below are 22 T cell receptor beta chains sequenced from a single sample in a study of blood T cells in healthy people across ages (dated by TCRdb to about 2015). Library creation used 5' RACE. These reads were obtained on an Illumina HiSeq 2500. The second PCR ran for roughly 6 to 11 cycles and used a J-beta primer mix along with a sample-barcoded 5' primer. The public reads were run again by TCRdb, first through fastp at Q25 and then through MiXCR, and only productive beta chains were kept. Every entry covers one CDR3 protein and lists the most common genes and DNA from its rows. This sample is represented by about 1.8 million distinct CDR3 sequences; roughly 50% of them were singletons. The ten largest clones take up roughly 2.1% of the sample. Sequenced input: blood. Receptors originate from a woman in her thirties or forties in good health.

This clonotype was counted only a few times. The rearrangement links TRBV9 to TRBJ2-4; either TRBD1 or TRBD2 may fit D (5 bases each). V lost 4 bases and J lost 3, with 17 bases in between. Germline CDR1 is SGDLS and CDR2 is YYNGEE. The CDR3 has 16 amino acids. The CDR3 is CASSSDARGGKNIQYF. The DNA of the CDR3 is TGTGCCAGCAGCTCAGACGCCCGTGGGGGCAAAAACATTCAGTACTTC.

V usage is TRBV6-5 and J usage is TRBJ2-2; D perhaps matches TRBD1 (5 bases). The CDR3 has 16 residues. Germline values: CDR1 MNHEY, CDR2 SVGAGI. V lost 0 bases and J 4 bases, leaving 12 bases between the germline ends. The CDR3 nucleotides read TGTGCCAGCAGTTACTCGATGCAGGGCCCCACCGGGGAGCTGTTTTTT. Translated, it gives CASSYSMQGPTGELFF.

The chain carries TRBV14 and TRBJ2-7, with D possibly TRBD2 on 6 matching bases. Trimming stripped 5 bases from V and 3 bases from J, with 11 bases between. The CDR3 has 13 residues. In germline, CDR1 is SGHDN, CDR2 FVKESK. Here the CDR3 DNA reads TGTGCCAGCAGCTCGACTAGTAACTACGAGCAGTACTTC. Its translation: CASSSTSNYEQYF.

This chain uses TRBV7-9 with TRBJ1-2; 8 nucleotides line up with TRBD1. With 1 base clipped from V and 0 bases from J, the junction kept 7 bases outside the gene matches. The germline V gene has CDR1 SEHNR and CDR2 FQNEAQ (reference sequence). The CDR3 totals 17 residues. The CDR3 region has the DNA TGTGCCAGCAGCTTAGTGCCAGGGGGCGCATCTAACTATGGCTACACCTTC. It is translated as CASSLVPGGASNYGYTF.

This clonotype showed up just a few times. The genes are TRBV10-3 and TRBJ2-3, with D perhaps TRBD1 (5 bases). V was shortened by 10 bases and J by 2 bases, with 13 bases between the two germline ends. The CDR3 totals 13 residues. Germline V CDR1 and CDR2: ENHRY, SYGVKD. CDR3 amino acids: CASQGSLTDTQYF. The CDR3 DNA is TGTGCCAGCCAGGGAAGTCTCACAGATACGCAGTATTTT.

The J gene is TRBJ1-2, the V gene TRBV27; possible D gene TRBD1, 6 bases. V was shortened by 4 bases and J by 3 bases, with 18 bases between the two germline ends. The CDR3 is 16 residues long. Germline loops: CDR1 MNHEY, CDR2 SMNVEV (reference sequence). In DNA form, the CDR3 reads TGTGCCAGCAGTTATCTCAGGGGCCGGGGGGACTATGGCTACACCTTC. It is translated as CASSYLRGRGDYGYTF.

The chain recombines TRBV6-6 with TRBJ1-2; TRBD1 is a possible D gene (6 bases). Trimming stripped 4 bases from V and 11 bases from J, with 26 bases between. CDR3 size: 16 residues. Germline CDR1 is MNHNY and CDR2 is SVGAGI (reference sequence). The CDR3 region has the DNA TGTGCCAGCAGTTCCCCAACCCGGGACATCCGGGATTCTTACACCTTC. This encodes CASSSPTRDIRDSYTF.

This clonotype was seen only a few times. The J gene is TRBJ2-5, the V gene TRBV7-9; D is unclear. Trimming removed 5 bases at V and 2 bases at J, with 15 bases between. This CDR3 has 15 amino acids. Per germline, CDR1 SEHNR and CDR2 FQNEAQ (reference sequence). The CDR3 DNA reads TGTGCCAGCAGCCCAATCGGACCCAGACAAGAGACCCAGTACTTC. This gives the protein CASSPIGPRQETQYF.

J is TRBJ1-5 and V is TRBV7-6, with D hard to call. The CDR3 has 15 amino acids. V lost 5 bases, J lost 7 bases, and 18 bases lay in between. CDR1 is SGHVS, CDR2 FNYEAQ, per germline. This CDR3 is CASSPAPGREQPQHF. As DNA, the CDR3 is TGTGCCAGCAGCCCCGCCCCCGGTCGTGAACAGCCCCAGCATTTT. Complete variable domain (other parts from reference TRBV7-6 and TRBJ1-5): GAGVSQSPRYKVTKRGQDVALRCDPISGHVSLYWYRQALGQGPEFLTYFNYEAQQDKSGLPNDRFSAERPEGSISTLTIQRTEQRDSAMYRCASSPAPGREQPQHFGDGTRLSIL.

The chain uses TRBV25-1 and TRBJ2-3, with 7 bases lining up with TRBD1. In germline, CDR1 is MGHDK, CDR2 SYGVNS. J was trimmed by 14 bases and V by 9 bases; bases with no gene match: 11. The CDR3 has 11 amino acids. The CDR3 DNA reads TGTGCCAGTTACAGGACAGGCGTTATGTATTTT. It specifies CASYRTGVMYF. Drawing the rest from reference TRBV25-1 and TRBJ2-3, the complete variable domain is EADIYQTPRYLVIGTGKKITLECSQTMGHDKMYWYQQDPGMELHLIHYSYGVNSTEKGDLSSESTVSRIRTEHFPLTLESARPSHTSQYLCASYRTGVMYFGPGTRLTVL.

This chain links TRBV20-1 with TRBJ2-3; 7 bases fit TRBD1. Germline loops: CDR1 DFQATT, CDR2 SNEGSKA (reference sequence). With 2 bases clipped from V and 2 bases from J, the junction kept 10 bases outside the gene matches. This CDR3 region has 16 residues. The CDR3 sequence: CSARRGQSTYTDTQYF. The CDR3, as DNA: TGCAGTGCTAGAAGGGGACAGAGCACTTACACAGATACGCAGTATTTT.

The V gene is TRBV5-1, the J gene TRBJ2-7; D gene unclear. Trimming shortened V by 6 bases and J by 7 bases, and 11 bases separated the two germline ends. The CDR3 length is 11 residues. The germline CDR1 and CDR2 sequences are SGHRS and YFSETQ. The CDR3 DNA sequence: TGCGCCAGCATGAACAGAAAGGAGCAGTACTTC. Translating gives CASMNRKEQYF.

The J gene is TRBJ2-5, the V gene TRBV24-1; tentative D call: TRBD1 (5 bases). V lost 5 bases and J 11 bases, leaving 14 bases between the germline ends. This CDR3 region has 12 residues. Germline-derived CDR1 and CDR2 are KGHDR and SFDVKD. In DNA, the CDR3 is TGTGCCACCAGTGCCAGGGTAAATGAGCAGTACTTC. Translated, it gives CATSARVNEQYF.

The rearrangement links TRBV27 to TRBJ2-3; D is possibly TRBD2 (6 bases). V was shortened by 5 bases and J by 9 bases, with 15 bases between the two germline ends. Germline V gene data show CDR1 as MNHEY and CDR2 as SMNVEV (reference sequence). This CDR3 has 13 amino acids. CDR3 sequence (DNA): TGTGCCAGCAGTCCTACCGGGGGTTTCACGCAGTATTTT. Amino acid sequence: CASSPTGGFTQYF.

This clonotype occurred a few times. The rearrangement joins TRBV20-1 to TRBJ2-6; 10 bases are shared with TRBD2. The CDR3 totals 18 residues. Germline V gene lookup returns CDR1 DFQATT and CDR2 SNEGSKA (reference sequence). Trimming removed 0 bases from V and 0 bases from J; junction bases left unmatched: 5. This CDR3 is CSARETSGTSSGANVLTF. The CDR3 coding sequence is TGCAGTGCTAGAGAAACTAGCGGGACCAGCTCTGGGGCCAACGTCCTGACTTTC.

The sample holds a few counts of this clonotype. The chain carries TRBV5-5 and TRBJ2-6, with TRBD1 matching 8 bases. Germline values: CDR1 SGHKS, CDR2 YYEKEE (reference sequence). The CDR3 is 16 residues long. V lost 4 bases and J lost 3; bases outside the gene matches: 6. CDR3 DNA sequence: TGTGCCAGCAGCATTTCAGGGGGCGGTGGGGCCAACGTCCTGACTTTC. It yields the protein CASSISGGGGANVLTF.

This clonotype was detected a few times. The rearrangement joins TRBV7-8 to TRBJ2-3; D uncertain. There are 15 residues in the CDR3. Per germline, CDR1 SGHVS and CDR2 FQNEAQ. V was cut by 2 bases and J by 1 base, with 10 bases left in between. The CDR3, as DNA: TGTGCCAGCAGCTTATCCTACGACCGCACAGATACGCAGTATTTT. Translation gives CASSLSYDRTDTQYF.

This clonotype has ten or more counts. The J gene is TRBJ2-3, the V gene TRBV7-2; 8 bases map to TRBD1. The CDR3 runs to 13 residues. V was clipped by 1 base and J by 9 bases; unmatched bases: 3. Germline CDR1 and CDR2: SGHTA and FQGNSA. For the CDR3, the DNA is TGTGCCAGCAGCTTAGATACAGGGGGGACGCAGTATTTT. Its protein is CASSLDTGGTQYF. Complete variable domain (other parts from reference TRBV7-2 and TRBJ2-3): GAGVSQSPSNKVTEKGKDVELRCDPISGHTALYWYRQSLGQGLEFLIYFQGNSAPDKSGLPSDRFSAERTGGSVSTLTIQRTQQEDSAVYLCASSLDTGGTQYFGPGTRLTVL.

In the case of this clonotype: One junction end does not reproduce the germline sequence, and a read error may be involved. The rearrangement uses TRBV30 and TRBJ2-3; D is unclear. The CDR3 is made up of 16 amino acids. Germline V lookup: CDR1 GTSNPN, CDR2 SVGIG (reference sequence). The CDR3 here is CARNAGDPLSTDTQFF. CDR3 in DNA: TGTGCCCGGAACGCCGGAGACCCACTTAGCACAGATACGCAGTTTTTT.

This clonotype occurred many times. This chain uses TRBV20-1 with TRBJ2-7, with D tentatively TRBD1 or TRBD2 (5 bases each). Trimming shortened V by 7 bases and J by 0 bases, and 13 bases separated the two germline ends. Germline loops: CDR1 DFQATT, CDR2 SNEGSKA (reference sequence). The CDR3 has 13 residues. This CDR3 reads CSGTGTGSYEQYF. In nucleotides, the CDR3 is TGCAGTGGTACCGGGACGGGCTCCTACGAGCAGTACTTC.

This chain connects TRBV3-1 to TRBJ2-7; D may be TRBD1 (6 bases). Germline V gene lookup returns CDR1 LGHDT and CDR2 YNNKEL (reference sequence). The CDR3 sequence is 11 residues long. Trimming removed 9 bases from V and 7 bases from J, with 13 bases in between. The CDR3 reads CASRTGKEQYF. The CDR3 DNA reads as TGTGCCAGTCGAACAGGGAAAGAGCAGTACTTC.

This sequence joins TRBV24-1 and TRBJ1-5; D remains unclear. Per germline, CDR1 KGHDR and CDR2 SFDVKD. V was shortened by 0 bases and J by 9 bases, with 11 bases between the two germline ends. This CDR3 has 14 residues. This CDR3 is CATSDLTSGRPQHF. CDR3 nucleotides: TGTGCCACCAGTGATTTGACCTCCGGCCGGCCCCAGCATTTT.